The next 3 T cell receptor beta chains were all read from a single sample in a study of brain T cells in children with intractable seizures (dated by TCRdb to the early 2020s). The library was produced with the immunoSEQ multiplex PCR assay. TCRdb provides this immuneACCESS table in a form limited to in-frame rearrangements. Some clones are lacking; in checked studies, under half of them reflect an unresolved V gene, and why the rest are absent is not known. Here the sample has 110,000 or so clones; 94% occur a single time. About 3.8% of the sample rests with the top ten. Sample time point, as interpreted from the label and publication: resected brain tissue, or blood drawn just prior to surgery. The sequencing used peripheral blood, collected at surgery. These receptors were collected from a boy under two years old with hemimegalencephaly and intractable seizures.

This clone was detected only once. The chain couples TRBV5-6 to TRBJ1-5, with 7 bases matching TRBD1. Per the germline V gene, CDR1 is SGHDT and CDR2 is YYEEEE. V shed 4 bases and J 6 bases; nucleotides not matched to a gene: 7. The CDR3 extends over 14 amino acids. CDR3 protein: CASSLTGAGQPQHF. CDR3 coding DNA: TGTGCCAGCAGCCTTACAGGGGCGGGTCAGCCCCAGCATTTT.

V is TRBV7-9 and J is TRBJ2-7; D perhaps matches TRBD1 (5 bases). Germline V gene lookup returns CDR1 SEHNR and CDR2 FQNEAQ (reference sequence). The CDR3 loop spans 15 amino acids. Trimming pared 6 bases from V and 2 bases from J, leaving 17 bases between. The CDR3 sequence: CASRPRLQETYEQYF. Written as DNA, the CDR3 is TGTGCCAGCAGGCCTCGCCTACAGGAAACCTACGAGCAGTACTTC.

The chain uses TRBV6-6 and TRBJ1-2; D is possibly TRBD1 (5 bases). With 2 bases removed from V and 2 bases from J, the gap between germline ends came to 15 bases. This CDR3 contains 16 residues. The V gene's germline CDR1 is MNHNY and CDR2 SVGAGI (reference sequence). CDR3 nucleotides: TGTGCCAGCAGTTACGGGGGGAGGGGCCCCAACTATGGCTACACCTTC. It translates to CASSYGGRGPNYGYTF.